The table lists the clone carrying this T cell receptor beta chain with a few counts. The CDR3 runs 13 residues. Looked up from germline, CDR1 is LGHNA and CDR2 is YNFKEQ. V gave up 0 bases and J gave up 3 bases, with 6 bases separating them. These data come from a study of cytomegalovirus exposure and HLA in healthy donors. TCRdb keeps only in-frame clones here, not all; method: immunoSEQ multiplex PCR. The data contain 130,000 to 150,000 clones, 84% of them singletons. This clonotype was sampled from a woman aged 25 to 39 in good health and CMV-seronegative. The sample taken for sequencing was PBMCs. The chain is built from TRBV4-2 and TRBJ2-7; no definite D call. CDR3 loop: CASSQETGYEQYF. CDR3 nucleotides: TGTGCCAGCAGCCAAGAGACGGGCTACGAGCAGTACTTC.